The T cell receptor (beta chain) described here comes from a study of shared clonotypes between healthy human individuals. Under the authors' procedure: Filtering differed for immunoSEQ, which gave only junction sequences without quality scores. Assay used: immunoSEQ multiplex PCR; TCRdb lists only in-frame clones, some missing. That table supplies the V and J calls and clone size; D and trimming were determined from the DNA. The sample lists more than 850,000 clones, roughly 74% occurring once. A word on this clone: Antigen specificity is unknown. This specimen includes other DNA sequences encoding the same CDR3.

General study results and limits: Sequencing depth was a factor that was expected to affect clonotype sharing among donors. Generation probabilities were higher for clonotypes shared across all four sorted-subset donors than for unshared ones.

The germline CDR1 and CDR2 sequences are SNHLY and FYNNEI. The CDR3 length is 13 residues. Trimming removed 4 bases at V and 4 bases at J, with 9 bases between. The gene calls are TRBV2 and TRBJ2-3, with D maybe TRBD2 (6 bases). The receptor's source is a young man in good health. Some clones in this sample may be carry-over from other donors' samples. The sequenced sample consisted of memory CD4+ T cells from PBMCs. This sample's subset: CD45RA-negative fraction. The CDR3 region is CASSVGGSDTQYF. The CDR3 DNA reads TGTGCCAGCAGTGTTGGGGGGTCAGATACGCAGTATTTT. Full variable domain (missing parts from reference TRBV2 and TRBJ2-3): EPEVTQTPSHQVTQMGQEVILRCVPISNHLYFYWYRQILGQKVEFLVSFYNNEISEKSEIFDDQFSVERPDGSNFTLKIRSTKLEDSAMYFCASSVGGSDTQYFGPGTRLTVL.